The entry below gives a single T cell receptor (beta chain) sequence along with its context. Its cognate antigen is unknown. These data belong to a study of shared clonotypes between healthy human individuals. Clones were read by immunoSEQ multiplex PCR, and TCRdb kept only the in-frame ones, dropping some. The sample records around 2.1 million clones, 85% to 95% being singletons. Naive CD8 populations comprised CD45RO-negative cells positively selected for CCR7, excluding terminally differentiated effector memory CD45RA+ cells. This CDR3 spans 15 amino acids. The germline gives CDR1 MNHEY, CDR2 SMNVEV (reference sequence). With 0 bases clipped from V and 14 bases from J, the junction kept 13 bases outside the gene matches. General study findings and limits: Naive CD4 clonotypes were shared across several donors at around 5%. Incompleteness in sorted-subset sequencing, despite large depth, was shown by rarefaction.

Sequencing was done on a sample of naive CD8+ T cells from PBMCs. The receptor comes from a man younger than 35 in good health. Some clones in this sample may be carry-over from other donors' samples. The rearrangement uses TRBV27 and TRBJ2-5; TRBD1 matches at 9 bases. This CDR3 reads CASSLSGTGRYKGYF. The CDR3, as DNA: TGTGCCAGCAGTTTATCAGGGACAGGGCGATATAAAGGATACTTC.